Following are 11 T cell receptor beta chains from one sample sequenced in a study of blood T cell repertoires in COVID-19. The data were produced by immunoSEQ multiplex PCR, yet TCRdb's version contains in-frame clones alone and is incomplete. The table includes around 130,000 clones, more than 70% detected once. The sample taken for sequencing was peripheral blood. The receptors shown here come from a man between 65 and 80 years old with acute or convalescent COVID-19.

The rearrangement uses TRBV30 and TRBJ1-2, with D possibly being TRBD1 (5 bases). V gave up 3 bases and J gave up 8 bases, with 13 bases separating them. Germline V gene data show CDR1 as GTSNPN and CDR2 as SVGIG (reference sequence). The CDR3 is 12 residues long. As DNA, the CDR3 is TGTGCCTGGAGCAGGGTACGGAACGGCTACACCTTC. Its translation: CAWSRVRNGYTF.

This clone was recorded only once. The CDR3 is CASSELSILRTDTQYF. CDR3 coding DNA: TGTGCCAGCAGTGAACTTTCCATACTGCGCACAGATACGCAGTATTTT. This rearrangement joins TRBV6-1 to TRBJ2-3; D ambiguous. Trimming removed 2 bases from V and 1 base from J, with 13 bases in between. Germline CDR1 MNHNS, CDR2 SASEGT. CDR3 length: 16 residues.

This clone was seen just once. The chain uses TRBV18 and TRBJ1-2; 8 bases line up with TRBD1. Germline V gene sequence: CDR1 KGHSH, CDR2 LQKENI. The CDR3 runs 18 residues. Trimming at V came to 3 bases and at J to 4 bases, leaving 16 bases not matched to a gene. The CDR3 sequence: CASSPASLRGQISYGYTF. CDR3 DNA sequence: TGTGCCAGCTCACCGGCTTCGCTCAGGGGGCAAATATCCTATGGCTACACCTTC. The full variable domain, completed using reference TRBV18 and TRBJ1-2, is NAGVMQNPRHLVRRRGQEARLRCSPMKGHSHVYWYRQLPEEGLKFMVYLQKENIIDESGMPKERFSAEFPKEGPSILRIQQVVRGDSAAYFCASSPASLRGQISYGYTFGSGTRLTVV.

Regarding this clone: A much more abundant neighbour one base away suggests this may be a read error. This chain uses TRBV2 with TRBJ2-7; D is ambiguous. Germline CDR1 SNHLY, CDR2 FYNNEI. Trimming stripped 6 bases from V and 4 bases from J, with 10 bases between. CDR3 length: 12 residues. The CDR3 protein is CASRSLGYEQYF. The CDR3 nucleotides are TGTGCCAGCAGGAGCCTCGGGTACGAGCAGTACTTC.

This clone came up once. The chain combines TRBV7-2 with TRBJ1-1; a possible D gene is TRBD1 (6 bases). CDR3 size: 15 residues. Germline V gives CDR1 SGHTA, CDR2 FQGNSA. Deletions cut 5 bases from V and 6 bases from J, with 19 bases between. CDR3 loop: CASSLRTVGVSEAFF. CDR3 coding DNA: TGTGCCAGCAGCCTAAGGACAGTGGGCGTGTCTGAAGCTTTCTTT.

The J gene is TRBJ2-2, the V gene TRBV15, with D tentatively TRBD1 (5 bases). V dropped 3 bases and J dropped 11 bases, with 19 bases sitting between them. There are 15 residues in the CDR3. Germline V CDR1 and CDR2: LNHNV, YYDKDF (reference sequence). The CDR3 protein is CATSRELSGREELFF. The CDR3 DNA follows: TGTGCCACCAGCAGGGAATTATCCGGCAGGGAAGAGCTGTTTTTT.

The chain links TRBV15 to TRBJ1-2; possible D gene TRBD1, 6 bases. This CDR3 spans 14 amino acids. Germline V gene sequence: CDR1 LNHNV, CDR2 YYDKDF (reference sequence). Trimming cost V 4 bases and J 6 bases, with 15 bases left between them. Here the CDR3 reads CATSTQGGRDGYTF. The CDR3 DNA is TGTGCCACCAGCACCCAAGGGGGAAGGGATGGCTACACCTTC.

The J gene is TRBJ1-5, the V gene TRBV6-5; D ambiguous. V was clipped by 5 bases and J by 3 bases, with 11 bases between them. Per germline, CDR1 MNHEY and CDR2 SVGAGI. This CDR3 comprises 14 residues. In DNA form, the CDR3 reads TGTGCCAGCAGTCGGACGGGATACAATCAGCCCCAGCATTTT. Translation: CASSRTGYNQPQHF.

This clone was seen a single time. The chain has TRBV28 and TRBJ2-7; D might be TRBD2 (6 bases). The germline V gene encodes CDR1 MDHEN and CDR2 SYDVKM. CDR3 length: 17 residues. V was cut by 3 bases and J by 5 bases, with 23 bases left in between. The CDR3 is CASSFGGTARAGNEQYF. CDR3 bases: TGTGCCAGCAGTTTCGGGGGAACAGCTCGCGCCGGCAACGAGCAGTACTTC.

The chain is built from TRBV27 and TRBJ2-5; 9 nucleotides match TRBD1. The CDR3 loop spans 15 amino acids. The V gene's germline CDR1 is MNHEY and CDR2 SMNVEV (reference sequence). Trimming at V came to 2 bases and at J to 3 bases, leaving 4 bases not matched to a gene. CDR3 sequence reads: CASSLGTGLEETQYF. Here the CDR3 DNA reads TGTGCCAGCAGTTTAGGGACAGGGTTGGAAGAGACCCAGTACTTC.

This chain connects TRBV6-4 to TRBJ2-2, with 13 positions matching TRBD2. Germline V gene lookup returns CDR1 MRHNA and CDR2 SNTAGT. The CDR3 totals 18 residues. Unmatched junction bases numbered 12, after V lost 7 bases and J lost 4 bases. The CDR3 is CASILRTSGGSSTGELFF. DNA of the CDR3: TGTGCCAGCATTTTAAGGACTAGCGGGGGCTCGAGCACCGGGGAGCTGTTTTTT.